A single sample is the source of the 26 T cell receptor beta chains below, sequenced in a study of blood T cell repertoires in COVID-19. Assay used: immunoSEQ multiplex PCR; TCRdb lists only in-frame clones, some missing. The data hold 28,000 or so clones, with roughly 85% observed a single time. Sample: peripheral blood. The receptors derive from a woman older than 75 with COVID-19, enrolled during active disease.

This clone was counted once. The chain carries TRBV14 and TRBJ2-1; TRBD1 matches at 8 bases. Germline assignment: CDR1 SGHDN and CDR2 FVKESK. V lost 4 bases to trimming and J lost 5 bases; unmatched junction nucleotides: 7. The CDR3 is 15 residues long. The CDR3 coding sequence is TGTGCCAGCAGCCCTTACAGGACAGGGAACAATGAGCAGTTCTTC. This encodes CASSPYRTGNNEQFF. Based on the CDR3 plus reference TRBV14 and TRBJ2-1, the full variable domain is EAGVTQFPSHSVIEKGQTVTLRCDPISGHDNLYWYRRVMGKEIKFLLHFVKESKQDESGMPNNRFLAERTGGTYSTLKVQPAELEDSGVYFCASSPYRTGNNEQFFGPGTRLTVL.

This chain uses TRBV5-1 with TRBJ1-3, with 7 bases aligning to TRBD1. The length of the CDR3 is 16 residues. Unmatched junction bases numbered 7, after V lost 4 bases and J lost 0 bases. CDR1 is SGHRS, CDR2 YFSETQ, per germline. This CDR3 is CASSHRGDRSGNTIYF. The CDR3 nucleotides are TGCGCCAGCAGCCACAGGGGCGATCGCTCTGGAAACACCATATATTTT.

This rearrangement joins TRBV5-1 to TRBJ1-1; no reliable D call. The length of the CDR3 is 14 residues. Germline V gene sequence: CDR1 SGHRS, CDR2 YFSETQ. V lost 0 bases and J lost 1, with 7 bases in between. Here the CDR3 reads CASSLGQANTEAFF. The CDR3, as DNA: TGCGCCAGCAGCTTGGGACAAGCGAACACTGAAGCTTTCTTT.

The gene calls are TRBV24-1 and TRBJ2-3; weak D call: TRBD2 (5 bases). The CDR3 has 15 amino acids. Germline V CDR1 and CDR2: KGHDR, SFDVKD. V was cut by 4 bases and J by 7 bases, with 17 bases left in between. CDR3 sequence: CATSDPGRRPHTQYF. The CDR3 DNA is TGTGCCACCAGTGACCCCGGTAGGAGGCCCCATACGCAGTATTTT.

V is TRBV30 and J is TRBJ1-2, with D tentatively TRBD1 (5 bases). This CDR3 is built from 14 residues. The ends were cut back, 0 bases at V and 6 bases at J, with 14 bases in the middle. Germline values: CDR1 GTSNPN, CDR2 SVGIG (reference sequence). The CDR3 loop reads CAWSVGGIVHGYTF. The DNA for the CDR3 is TGTGCCTGGAGTGTGGGGGGGATAGTGCATGGCTACACCTTC.

In DNA, the CDR3 is TGTGCCAGCTCACCAGCGAGGGCGACAGGGATGAACACTGAAGCTTTCTTT. It translates to CASSPARATGMNTEAFF. The rearrangement links TRBV18 to TRBJ1-1; 7 nucleotides match TRBD1. The germline CDR1 and CDR2 sequences are KGHSH and LQKENI. The ends lost 2 bases at V and 0 bases at J; junction bases unmatched: 9. The CDR3 contains 17 residues.

This sequence joins TRBV10-2 and TRBJ2-7; TRBD1 matches 8 bases. The germline CDR1 and CDR2 sequences are WSHSY and SAAADI. The CDR3 loop spans 16 amino acids. Losses at the gene ends were 3 bases for V and 2 bases for J; bases not matched to a gene: 9. The CDR3 here is CASSELRDRIPYEQYF. The CDR3 DNA follows: TGCGCCAGCAGTGAATTAAGGGACAGGATTCCCTACGAGCAGTACTTC.

This clone occurred a few times. The genes are TRBV27 and TRBJ2-7, with D perhaps matching TRBD2 (6 bases). With 3 bases removed from V and 2 bases from J, the gap between germline ends came to 11 bases. In germline, CDR1 is MNHEY, CDR2 SMNVEV (reference sequence). This CDR3 spans 14 amino acids. In DNA, the CDR3 is TGTGCCAGCAGTTTTGGCGGGGCAACCTACGAGCAGTACTTC. Protein: CASSFGGATYEQYF.

J is TRBJ2-2 and V is TRBV3-1 (or the pseudogene TRBV3-2); 7 bases are a match to TRBD2. This CDR3 has 14 amino acids. V shed 1 base, J shed 4 bases, and the junction held 0 bases outside the gene matches. CDR1 is LGHDT, CDR2 YNNKEL, per germline (reference sequence). CDR3 region: CASSQGGGTGELFF. CDR3 DNA: TGTGCCAGCAGCCAAGGGGGGGGCACCGGGGAGCTGTTTTTT.

V gene TRBV5-1 combines with J gene TRBJ1-1; possible D gene TRBD1, 5 bases. Germline-derived CDR1 and CDR2 are SGHRS and YFSETQ. The CDR3 is 15 amino acids. V lost 0 bases to trimming and J lost 0 bases, with 9 bases between them. Here the CDR3 reads CASSLVQGMNTEAFF. In DNA, the CDR3 is TGCGCCAGCAGCTTGGTTCAGGGCATGAACACTGAAGCTTTCTTT.

DNA for the CDR3: TGTGCCAGCAGTAGAGAGGGAGAGCAGTACTTC. As protein: CASSREGEQYF. This chain uses TRBV9 with TRBJ2-7, with a weak D call TRBD2 (5 bases). The CDR3 contains 11 residues. Germline V gene sequence: CDR1 SGDLS, CDR2 YYNGEE. V shed 5 bases and J shed 7 bases, with 10 bases lying between them.

The chain uses TRBV6-5 and TRBJ2-3, with D possibly TRBD2 on 5 matching bases. In germline, CDR1 is MNHEY, CDR2 SVGAGI. Trimming removed 4 bases at V and 3 bases at J, with 17 bases between. The CDR3 runs 16 residues. The CDR3 sequence: CASSSPEASATDTQYF. The CDR3 bases are TGTGCCAGCAGTTCCCCGGAGGCGAGTGCTACAGATACGCAGTATTTT.

This clone was seen a single time. The chain employs TRBV6-4 and TRBJ1-1; D perhaps matches TRBD1 (5 bases). Trimming stripped 4 bases from V and 3 bases from J, with 15 bases between. The CDR3 covers 15 residues. CDR1 is MRHNA, CDR2 SNTAGT, per germline. CDR3 DNA sequence: TGTGCCAGCAGTGTTTTGGGGTTAGGGGACACTGAAGCTTTCTTT. Translation: CASSVLGLGDTEAFF.

V and J are TRBV19 and TRBJ1-5; unclear D gene. Trimming removed 6 bases at V and 0 bases at J, with 18 bases between. CDR1 and CDR2 (germline): LNHDA, SQIVND (reference sequence). This CDR3 has 17 amino acids. DNA for the CDR3: TGTGCCAGTAGCCCCGCTGAGGCTCATTATAGCAATCAGCCCCAGCATTTT. Protein sequence: CASSPAEAHYSNQPQHF.

The V and J genes are TRBV7-9 and TRBJ2-3; TRBD2 matches at 8 bases. With 1 base clipped from V and 3 bases from J, the junction kept 3 bases outside the gene matches. There are 15 residues in the CDR3. Germline V gives CDR1 SEHNR, CDR2 FQNEAQ (reference sequence). The CDR3 protein is CASSLGGLATDTQYF. CDR3 sequence (DNA): TGTGCCAGCAGCTTAGGTGGACTAGCAACAGATACGCAGTATTTT. Combining the CDR3 with reference TRBV7-9 and TRBJ2-3 gives the whole variable domain DTGVSQNPRHKITKRGQNVTFRCDPISEHNRLYWYRQTLGQGPEFLTYFQNEAQLEKSRLLSDRFSAERPKGSFSTLEIQRTEQGDSAMYLCASSLGGLATDTQYFGPGTRLTVL.

This chain connects TRBV6-1 to TRBJ2-5, with D perhaps TRBD1 (6 bases). There are 15 residues in the CDR3. In germline, CDR1 is MNHNS, CDR2 SASEGT. The V gene lost 2 bases and the J gene lost 0 bases, with 10 bases spanning the gap. The CDR3 sequence: CASSETGLYQETQYF. The CDR3 DNA reads TGTGCCAGCAGTGAAACAGGGTTGTACCAAGAGACCCAGTACTTC.

This clone turned up a few times. The gene calls are TRBV7-2 and TRBJ2-7; TRBD2 matches at 10 bases. V shed 2 bases and J 3 bases; nucleotides not matched to a gene: 10. The germline gives CDR1 SGHTA, CDR2 FQGNSA. The CDR3 totals 17 residues. The CDR3 DNA reads as TGTGCCAGCAGCTTAAGGTCGGGGTCTAGCGGGGGCTACGAGCAGTACTTC. Translating gives CASSLRSGSSGGYEQYF.

The chain is built from TRBV7-9 and TRBJ2-7; possible D gene TRBD1, 6 bases. CDR3 length equals 13 residues. V dropped 3 bases and J dropped 2 bases, with 8 bases sitting between them. The germline CDR1 and CDR2 sequences are SEHNR and FQNEAQ (reference sequence). The CDR3 protein is CASSFDRTYEQYF. The CDR3 nucleotides read TGTGCCAGCAGCTTTGACAGGACCTACGAGCAGTACTTC.

This chain joins TRBV4-1 and TRBJ1-5; no clear D. CDR1 and CDR2 from the germline V gene are MGHRA and YSYEKL. The CDR3 has 14 residues. Deletions cut 0 bases from V and 2 bases from J, with 5 bases between. The CDR3 here is CASSQEQGNQPQHF. The CDR3 nucleotides are TGCGCCAGCAGCCAAGAACAAGGCAATCAGCCCCAGCATTTT.

The chain is built from TRBV5-8 and TRBJ2-4; 14 positions match TRBD2. Per germline, CDR1 SGHTS and CDR2 YDEGEE. V lost 4 bases and J lost 0; bases outside the gene matches: 6. The CDR3 has 18 amino acids. CDR3 sequence reads: CASSHGLAGGLAKNIQYF. The CDR3 bases are TGTGCCAGCAGCCACGGACTAGCGGGGGGACTAGCCAAAAACATTCAGTACTTC.

This clone was recorded once. V usage is TRBV7-9 and J usage is TRBJ2-3; no clear D gene. This CDR3 spans 14 amino acids. V lost 5 bases and J lost 2, with 11 bases in between. Germline V gives CDR1 SEHNR, CDR2 FQNEAQ (reference sequence). This CDR3 reads CASSTSSFTDTQYF. CDR3 bases: TGTGCCAGCAGCACCTCTAGTTTCACAGATACGCAGTATTTT.

The V gene is TRBV9, the J gene TRBJ2-3; possibly TRBD2 for D (7 bases). This CDR3 has 16 residues. Germline lookup yields CDR1 SGDLS and CDR2 YYNGEE. V lost 0 bases, J lost 0 bases, and 11 bases lay in between. This CDR3 reads CASSVEGGASTDTQYF. DNA of the CDR3: TGTGCCAGCAGCGTAGAGGGGGGGGCTAGCACAGATACGCAGTATTTT.

This clone appeared once. This chain connects TRBV5-1 to TRBJ1-5; no firm D call. Germline values: CDR1 SGHRS, CDR2 YFSETQ. V lost 4 bases and J lost 2, with 13 bases in between. This CDR3 region has 15 residues. The CDR3 is CASSPGEVGNQPQHF. In DNA form, the CDR3 reads TGCGCCAGCAGCCCCGGGGAGGTGGGCAATCAGCCCCAGCATTTT. The whole variable domain, remainder taken from reference TRBV5-1 and TRBJ1-5, is KAGVTQTPRYLIKTRGQQVTLSCSPISGHRSVSWYQQTPGQGLQFLFEYFSETQRNKGNFPGRFSGRQFSNSRSEMNVSTLELGDSALYLCASSPGEVGNQPQHFGDGTRLSIL.

The gene calls are TRBV18 and TRBJ2-5; TRBD2 might be the D (5 bases). The CDR3 is 15 residues long. Deletions cut 2 bases from V and 2 bases from J, with 12 bases between. The germline CDR1 and CDR2 sequences are KGHSH and LQKENI. As DNA, the CDR3 is TGTGCCAGCTCACCAGGGGTAGCGCCTCAAGAGACCCAGTACTTC. Amino acids: CASSPGVAPQETQYF.

This clone was observed a single time. The CDR3 loop is CASSRTSGGASTSYEQYF. The CDR3, as DNA: TGTGCCAGTAGTAGGACTAGCGGGGGGGCCAGCACCTCCTACGAGCAGTACTTC. The rearrangement joins TRBV19 to TRBJ2-7; TRBD2 matches at 15 bases. The CDR3 runs to 18 residues. V lost 4 bases to trimming and J lost 0 bases; unmatched junction nucleotides: 7. Germline lookup yields CDR1 LNHDA and CDR2 SQIVND (reference sequence).

This clone was observed a few times. The chain uses TRBV6-4 and TRBJ1-1; 8 bases line up with TRBD1. This CDR3 spans 14 amino acids. The V and J ends lost 6 bases and 1 base, in that order; junction bases with no gene match: 4. Germline CDR1 and CDR2: MRHNA and SNTAGT. The CDR3 nucleotides are TGTGCCAGCAGCCCGGGACAGGAGAACACTGAAGCTTTCTTT. Encoded protein: CASSPGQENTEAFF.